This T cell receptor beta chain was captured in a study of post-analysis software for immune sequencing data. Study observations and caveats: TRBV segments more frequent in patients than in controls numbered five and included TRBV5-6, TRBV5-1 and TRBV20-1.

Presence of unique molecular identifiers characterized the TCR beta cDNA libraries. Between roughly 1 and 10 million T cells gave rise to some 490,000 cDNA molecules. MiXCR was run by TCRdb on the PCR reads, yielding one entry per CDR3 protein. The data contain approximately 180,000 distinct CDR3 sequences, around 28% of them seen just once; the ten biggest clones take up about 1.6%. Germline loops: CDR1 MNHEY, CDR2 SVGAGI. There are 16 residues in the CDR3. Trimming took off 2 bases at V and 0 bases at J, with 12 bases between the two ends. In its sample, this clonotype was seen many times. Its antigen is still unknown.

The sample consisted of blood. The source is a girl aged 5-17 years with multiple sclerosis. V and J are TRBV6-5 and TRBJ2-3; D not certain. The CDR3 sequence is CASSYPGPGSTDTQYF. CDR3 nucleotide sequence: TGTGCCAGCAGTTACCCCGGTCCGGGTAGCACAGATACGCAGTATTTT.